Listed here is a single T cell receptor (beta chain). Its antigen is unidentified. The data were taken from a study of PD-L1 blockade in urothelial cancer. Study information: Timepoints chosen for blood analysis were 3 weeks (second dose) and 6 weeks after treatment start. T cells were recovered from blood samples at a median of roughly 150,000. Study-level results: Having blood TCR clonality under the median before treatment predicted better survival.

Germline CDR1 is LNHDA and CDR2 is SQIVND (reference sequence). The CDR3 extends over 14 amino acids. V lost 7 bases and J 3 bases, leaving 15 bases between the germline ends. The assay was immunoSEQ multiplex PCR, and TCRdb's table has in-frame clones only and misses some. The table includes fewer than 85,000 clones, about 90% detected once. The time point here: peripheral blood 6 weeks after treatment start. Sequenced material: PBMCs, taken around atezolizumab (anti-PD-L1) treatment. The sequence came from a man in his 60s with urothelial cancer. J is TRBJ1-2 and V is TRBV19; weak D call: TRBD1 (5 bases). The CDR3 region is CASTRQGDYYGYTF. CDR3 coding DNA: TGTGCCAGTACCCGGCAGGGCGACTACTATGGCTACACCTTC.